This TCR beta chain appears in the sequencing data of a study of cytomegalovirus exposure and HLA in healthy donors. Looking at the study overall: HLA-typed donors were the source of approximately 85 million unique TCRs held in an early data release.

Overall study findings and caveats: Association with HLA alleles at 0.05 false discovery rate was found for 16,951 TCR beta sequences in a later analysis. Later analysis demonstrated an association between a missense DCLRE1C variant and TCR beta V- and J-gene trimming.

Germline CDR1 LGHNA, CDR2 YSLEER. CDR3 size: 15 residues. Trimming removed 0 bases at V and 7 bases at J, with 16 bases between. A remark on this clone: Its antigen is unidentified.

The PCR was carried out with 60 Vbeta primers and 13 Jbeta primers. TCRdb keeps only in-frame clones here, not all; method: immunoSEQ multiplex PCR. Of around 120,000 clones in the sample, roughly four fifths are singletons; the top ten hold 2.5% to 3.5%. This sequence originates from a woman younger than 45 in good health and CMV-seropositive. The J gene is TRBJ2-7, the V gene TRBV4-3; possible D gene TRBD1, 6 bases. The source material was PBMCs. The DNA for the CDR3 is TGCGCCAGCAGCCAAGAGTGGGGGCAGGGGCGGGAGCAGTACTTC. Amino acid sequence: CASSQEWGQGREQYF.